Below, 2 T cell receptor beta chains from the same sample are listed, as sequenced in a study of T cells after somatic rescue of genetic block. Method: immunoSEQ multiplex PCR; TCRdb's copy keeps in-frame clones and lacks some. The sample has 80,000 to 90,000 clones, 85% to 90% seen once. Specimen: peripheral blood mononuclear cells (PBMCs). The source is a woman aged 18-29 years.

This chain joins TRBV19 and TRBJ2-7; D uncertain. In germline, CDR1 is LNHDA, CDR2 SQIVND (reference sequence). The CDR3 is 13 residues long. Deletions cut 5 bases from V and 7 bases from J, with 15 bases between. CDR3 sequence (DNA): TGTGCCAGTAGTGTTGACGGTACTGGTGAGCAGTACTTC. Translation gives CASSVDGTGEQYF.

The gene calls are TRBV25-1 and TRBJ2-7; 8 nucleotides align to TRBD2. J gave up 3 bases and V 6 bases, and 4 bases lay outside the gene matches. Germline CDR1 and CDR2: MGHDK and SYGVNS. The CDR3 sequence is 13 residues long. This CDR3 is CASRIGGGYEQYF. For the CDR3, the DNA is TGTGCCAGCAGGATCGGGGGGGGCTACGAGCAGTACTTC.